This TCR beta chain comes out of a study of blood T cells in healthy people across ages. The study, taken as a whole, reports: It was not possible, with unsorted PBMCs, to conclusively compare naive and antigen-experienced cells. Versus aged donors, long-lived donors had higher diversity and more naive CD4+ cells.

With a J-beta primer mix and a sample-barcoded 5' primer, a second PCR ran about 7 to 12 cycles. Every cDNA molecule bore a tag from a template-switch adaptor containing 12 random nucleotides. Via MiXCR, TCRdb re-called the 5' RACE reads, giving one row per CDR3 protein. The table records approximately 780,000 distinct CDR3 sequences, roughly 24% of them present only once. This clonotype has only a few counts. The target antigen is unknown. The CDR3 runs 17 residues. Germline V gene sequence: CDR1 SGHDT, CDR2 YYEEEE. V gave up 3 bases and J gave up 0 bases, with 15 bases separating them. This same sample was also taken into another study, of T cells of mothers and their children.

The material sequenced was blood. The genes are TRBV5-6 and TRBJ1-4; possibly TRBD1 for D (5 bases). The origin of this receptor is a boy aged 10-17 years in good health. DNA of the CDR3: TGTGCCAGCAGCTGGAGACAGAAGAGAGCAACTAATGAAAAACTGTTTTTT. Protein sequence: CASSWRQKRATNEKLFF.